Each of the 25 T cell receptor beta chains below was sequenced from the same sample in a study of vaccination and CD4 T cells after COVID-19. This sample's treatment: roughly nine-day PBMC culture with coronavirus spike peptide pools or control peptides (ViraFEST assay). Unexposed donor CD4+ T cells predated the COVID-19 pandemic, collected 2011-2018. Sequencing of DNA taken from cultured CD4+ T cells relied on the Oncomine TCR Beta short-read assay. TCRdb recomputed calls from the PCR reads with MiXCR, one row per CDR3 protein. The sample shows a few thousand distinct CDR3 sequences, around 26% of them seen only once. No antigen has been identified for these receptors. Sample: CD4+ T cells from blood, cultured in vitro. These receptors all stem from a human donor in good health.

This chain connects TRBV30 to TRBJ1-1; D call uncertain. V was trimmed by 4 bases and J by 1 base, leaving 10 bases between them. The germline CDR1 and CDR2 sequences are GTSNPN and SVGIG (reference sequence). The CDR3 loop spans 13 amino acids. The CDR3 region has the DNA TGTGCCTGGACGGGCAAGGGGAACACTGAAGCTTTCTTT. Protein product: CAWTGKGNTEAFF.

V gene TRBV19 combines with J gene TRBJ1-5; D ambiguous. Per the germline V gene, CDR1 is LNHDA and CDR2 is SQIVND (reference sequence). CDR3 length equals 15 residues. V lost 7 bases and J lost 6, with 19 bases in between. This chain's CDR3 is CASTQAPRISQPQHF. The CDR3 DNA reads TGTGCCAGTACTCAGGCGCCTCGGATTAGTCAGCCCCAGCATTTT.

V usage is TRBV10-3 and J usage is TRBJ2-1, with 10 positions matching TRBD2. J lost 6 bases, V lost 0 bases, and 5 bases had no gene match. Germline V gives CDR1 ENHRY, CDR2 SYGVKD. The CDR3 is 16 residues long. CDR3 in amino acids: CAISESLAGESNEQFF. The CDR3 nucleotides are TGTGCCATCAGTGAGTCCCTAGCGGGAGAGAGCAATGAGCAGTTCTTC.

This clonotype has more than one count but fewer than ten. DNA for the CDR3: TGTGCCATCAGTCCTGGGACTAGCGGGAGCGTCACCGGGGAGCTGTTTTTT. This encodes CAISPGTSGSVTGELFF. The V call is TRBV10-3, the J call TRBJ2-2, with 14 bases lining up with TRBD2. With V trimmed by 5 bases and J by 4 bases, 6 bases remained unmatched. Looked up from germline, CDR1 is ENHRY and CDR2 is SYGVKD. This CDR3 has 17 residues.

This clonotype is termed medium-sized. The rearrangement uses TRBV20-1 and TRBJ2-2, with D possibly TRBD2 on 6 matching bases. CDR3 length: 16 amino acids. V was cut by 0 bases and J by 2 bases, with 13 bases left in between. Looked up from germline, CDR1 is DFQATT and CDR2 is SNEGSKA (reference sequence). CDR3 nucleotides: TGCAGTGCTAGAGATCCAGTAGCGGCTAACACCGGGGAGCTGTTTTTT. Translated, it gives CSARDPVAANTGELFF.

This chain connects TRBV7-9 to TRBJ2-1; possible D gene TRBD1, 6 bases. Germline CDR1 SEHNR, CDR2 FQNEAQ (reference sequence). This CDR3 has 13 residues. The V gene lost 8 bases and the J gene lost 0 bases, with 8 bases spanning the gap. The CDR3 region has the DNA TGTGCCAGCCCCAGGGGCTCCTACAATGAGCAGTTCTTC. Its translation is CASPRGSYNEQFF.

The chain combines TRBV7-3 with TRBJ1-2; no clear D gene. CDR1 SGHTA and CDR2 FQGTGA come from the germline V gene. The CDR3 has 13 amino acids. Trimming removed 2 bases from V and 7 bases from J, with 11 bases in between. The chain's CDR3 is CASSLVTGSGYTF. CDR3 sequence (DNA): TGTGCCAGCAGCTTAGTAACGGGTTCTGGCTACACCTTC. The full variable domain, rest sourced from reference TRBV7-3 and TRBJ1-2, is GAGVSQTPSNKVTEKGKYVELRCDPISGHTALYWYRQSLGQGPEFLIYFQGTGAADDSGLPNDRFFAVRPEGSVSTLKIQRTERGDSAVYLCASSLVTGSGYTFGSGTRLTVV.

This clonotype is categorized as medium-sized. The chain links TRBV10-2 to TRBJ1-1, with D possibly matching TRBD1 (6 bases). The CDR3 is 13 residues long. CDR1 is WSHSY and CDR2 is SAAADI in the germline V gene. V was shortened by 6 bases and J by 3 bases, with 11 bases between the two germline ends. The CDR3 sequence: CASSGTSYTEAFF. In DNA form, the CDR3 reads TGCGCCAGCAGCGGGACATCATACACTGAAGCTTTCTTT.

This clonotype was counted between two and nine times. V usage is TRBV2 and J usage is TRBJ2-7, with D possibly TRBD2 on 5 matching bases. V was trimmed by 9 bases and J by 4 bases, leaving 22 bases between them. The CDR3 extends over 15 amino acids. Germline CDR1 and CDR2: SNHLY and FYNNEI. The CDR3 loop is CASRTATLLRYEQYF. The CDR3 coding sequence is TGTGCCAGTAGGACTGCAACCCTTTTGCGGTACGAGCAGTACTTC.

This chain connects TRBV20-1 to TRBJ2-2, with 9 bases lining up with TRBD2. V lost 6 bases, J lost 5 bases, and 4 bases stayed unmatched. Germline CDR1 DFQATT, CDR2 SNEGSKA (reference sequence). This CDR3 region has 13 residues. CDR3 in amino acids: CSAQTSGTGELFF. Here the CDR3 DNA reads TGCAGTGCCCAGACTAGCGGTACCGGGGAGCTGTTTTTT.

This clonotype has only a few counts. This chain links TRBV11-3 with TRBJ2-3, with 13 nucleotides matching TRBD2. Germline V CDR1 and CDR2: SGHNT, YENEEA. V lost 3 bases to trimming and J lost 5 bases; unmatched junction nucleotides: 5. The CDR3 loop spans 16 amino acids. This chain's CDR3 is CASSFRTSGRGDTQYF. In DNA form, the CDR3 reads TGTGCCAGCAGCTTTCGGACTAGCGGGAGAGGAGATACGCAGTATTTT.

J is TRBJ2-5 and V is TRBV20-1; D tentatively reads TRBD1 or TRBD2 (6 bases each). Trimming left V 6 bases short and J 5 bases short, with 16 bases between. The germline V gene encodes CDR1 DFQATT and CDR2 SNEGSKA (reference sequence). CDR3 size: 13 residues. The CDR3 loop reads CSAVGGQEETQYF. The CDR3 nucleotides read TGCAGTGCGGTGGGGGGCCAGGAGGAGACCCAGTACTTC.

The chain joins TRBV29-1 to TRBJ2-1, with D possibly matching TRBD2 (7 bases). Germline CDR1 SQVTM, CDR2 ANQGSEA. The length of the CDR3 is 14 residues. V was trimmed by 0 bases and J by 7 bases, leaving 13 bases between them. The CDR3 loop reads CSVEDGGARNEQFF. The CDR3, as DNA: TGCAGCGTTGAAGATGGGGGGGCGCGAAATGAGCAGTTCTTC.

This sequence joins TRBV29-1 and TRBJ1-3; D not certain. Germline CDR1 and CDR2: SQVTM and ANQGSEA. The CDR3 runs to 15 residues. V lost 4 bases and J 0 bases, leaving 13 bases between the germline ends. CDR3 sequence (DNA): TGCAGCGTTGGAAGGGTAAAACGCTCTGGAAACACCATATATTTT. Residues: CSVGRVKRSGNTIYF.

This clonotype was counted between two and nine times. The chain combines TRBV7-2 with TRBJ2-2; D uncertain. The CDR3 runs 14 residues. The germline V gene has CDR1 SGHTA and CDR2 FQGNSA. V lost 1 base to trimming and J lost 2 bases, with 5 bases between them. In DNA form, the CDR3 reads TGTGCCAGCAGCTTAGTCAGTAACACCGGGGAGCTGTTTTTT. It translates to CASSLVSNTGELFF.

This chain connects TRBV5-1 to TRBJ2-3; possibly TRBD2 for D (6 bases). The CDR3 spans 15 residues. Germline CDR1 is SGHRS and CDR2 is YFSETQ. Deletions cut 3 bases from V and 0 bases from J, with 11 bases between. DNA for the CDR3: TGCGCCAGCAGCTACCCGGAGGGGAGCACAGATACGCAGTATTTT. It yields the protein CASSYPEGSTDTQYF.

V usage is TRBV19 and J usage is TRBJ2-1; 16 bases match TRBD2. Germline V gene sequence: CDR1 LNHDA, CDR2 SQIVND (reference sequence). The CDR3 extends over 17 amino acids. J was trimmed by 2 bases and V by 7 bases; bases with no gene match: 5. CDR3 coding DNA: TGTGCCAGTAAGTCCGGGACTAGCGGGAGGGCCTACAATGAGCAGTTCTTC. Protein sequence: CASKSGTSGRAYNEQFF.

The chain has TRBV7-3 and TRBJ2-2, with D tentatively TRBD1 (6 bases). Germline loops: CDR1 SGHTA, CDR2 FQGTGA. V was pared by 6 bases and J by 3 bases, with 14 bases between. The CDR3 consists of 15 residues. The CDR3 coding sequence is TGTGCCAGCAGGTCTACAGGGAGCTACACCGGGGAGCTGTTTTTT. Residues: CASRSTGSYTGELFF.

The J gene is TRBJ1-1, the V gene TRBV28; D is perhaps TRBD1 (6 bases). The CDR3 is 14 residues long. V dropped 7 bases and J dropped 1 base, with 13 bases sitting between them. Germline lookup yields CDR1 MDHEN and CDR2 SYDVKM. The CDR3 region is CASISGGGNTEAFF. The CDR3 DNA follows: TGTGCCAGCATCTCCGGAGGGGGGAACACTGAAGCTTTCTTT. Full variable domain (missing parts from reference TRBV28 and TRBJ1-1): DVKVTQSSRYLVKRTGEKVFLECVQDMDHENMFWYRQDPGLGLRLIYFSYDVKMKEKGDIPEGYSVSREKKERFSLILESASTNQTSMYLCASISGGGNTEAFFGQGTRLTVV.

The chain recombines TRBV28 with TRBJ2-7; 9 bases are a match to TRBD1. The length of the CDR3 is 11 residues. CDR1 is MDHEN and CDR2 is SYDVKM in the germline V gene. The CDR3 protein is CAGGDRDAQYF. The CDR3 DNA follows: TGTGCAGGGGGGGACAGGGATGCGCAGTACTTC.

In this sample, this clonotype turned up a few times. The CDR3 protein is CASSWGDRGSQETQYF. For the CDR3, the DNA is TGTGCCAGCAGTTGGGGGGACAGGGGGTCACAAGAGACCCAGTACTTC. V is TRBV6-2 or TRBV6-3 and J is TRBJ2-5; TRBD1 aligns across 11 bases. Germline V gene data show CDR1 as MNHEY and CDR2 as SVGEGT. The V and J ends lost 4 bases and 2 bases, in that order; junction bases with no gene match: 6. The CDR3 has 16 residues.

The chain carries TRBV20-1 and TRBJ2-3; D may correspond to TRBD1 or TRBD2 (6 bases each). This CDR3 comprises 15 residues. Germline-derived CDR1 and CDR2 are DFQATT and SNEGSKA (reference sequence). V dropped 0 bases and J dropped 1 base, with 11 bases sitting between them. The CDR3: CSARDGGRRTDTQYF. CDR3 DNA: TGCAGTGCTAGAGACGGGGGCAGACGCACAGATACGCAGTATTTT.

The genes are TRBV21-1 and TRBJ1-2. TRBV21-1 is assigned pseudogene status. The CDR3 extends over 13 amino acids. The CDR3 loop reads CASSNMGRDGYTF. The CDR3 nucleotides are TGTGCCAGCAGCAATATGGGCCGCGATGGCTACACCTTC.

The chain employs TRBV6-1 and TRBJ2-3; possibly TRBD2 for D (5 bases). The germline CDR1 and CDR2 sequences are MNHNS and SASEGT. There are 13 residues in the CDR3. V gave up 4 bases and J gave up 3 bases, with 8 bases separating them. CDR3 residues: CASSGTFTDTQYF. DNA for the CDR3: TGTGCCAGCAGTGGGACTTTTACAGATACGCAGTATTTT.

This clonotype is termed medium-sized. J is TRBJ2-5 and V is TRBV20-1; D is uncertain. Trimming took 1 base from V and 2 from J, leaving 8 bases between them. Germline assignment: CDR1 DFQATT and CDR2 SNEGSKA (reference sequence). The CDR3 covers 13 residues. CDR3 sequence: CSARVSMQETQYF. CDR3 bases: TGCAGTGCTAGAGTGTCGATGCAAGAGACCCAGTACTTC.